This TCR beta chain was sequenced during a study of blood T cell repertoires in COVID-19. Data came from immunoSEQ multiplex PCR; TCRdb stores just in-frame clones and leaves some out. The data show under 200,000 clones, with about 86% seen just once and roughly 3.9% held by the top ten. CDR3 size: 15 residues. Germline V CDR1 and CDR2: SEHNR, FQNEAQ (reference sequence). The V and J ends lost 4 bases and 4 bases, in that order; junction bases with no gene match: 7. This TCR was recovered from a man between 18 and 35 years old with active or convalescent COVID-19. Sequencing was done on a sample of peripheral blood. The chain recombines TRBV7-9 with TRBJ2-5, with 9 bases fitting TRBD2. Written as DNA, the CDR3 is TGTGCCAGCAGCTCCGGGACTAGCTTTGGAGAGACCCAGTACTTC. It is translated as CASSSGTSFGETQYF.